The TCR beta chain described here comes from a study of cytomegalovirus exposure and HLA in healthy donors. Study-wide background: The study's early data release held roughly 91 million unique TCRs from HLA-typed donors.

On this clone: Its antigen is as yet unknown.

Findings of the study overall: A later analysis showed TCR association rates differing by HLA locus, peaking at DRB1 and lowest at HLA-C.

PCR involved 60 Vbeta and 13 Jbeta primers. The protocol was immunoSEQ multiplex PCR, while the TCRdb copy is restricted to in-frame clones and leaves out a portion. The sample gives hundreds of thousands of clones, 60% to 80% of which show up once; around 2% is in the top ten. V gave up 0 bases and J gave up 6 bases, with 20 bases separating them. The V gene's germline CDR1 is LGHNA and CDR2 YSLEER. The CDR3 is made up of 17 amino acids. Sequences were obtained from PBMCs. The clonotype was recovered from a man between 18 and 29 years old in good health and CMV-seronegative. This sequence joins TRBV4-3 and TRBJ2-5, with a tentative D call TRBD1 (6 bases). The CDR3 region is CASSQDIPLPGVKTQYF. The DNA of the CDR3 is TGCGCCAGCAGCCAAGATATCCCCCTTCCAGGGGTCAAGACCCAGTACTTC.